This T cell receptor beta chain was obtained from a study of regulatory T cells in long-lasting Graves disease. As to time point: newly diagnosed GD, antithyroid drugs for less than 3 months. Researchers made the TCR library from RNA that was extracted from PBMCs. The authors built TCR beta libraries using iRepertoire HTBI primers and Arm-PCR of CDR3 regions. MiXCR, applied by TCRdb to the multiplex PCR reads, yields one record per CDR3 protein. The sample yields 400,000 to 550,000 distinct CDR3 sequences, about 17% seen once. Per germline, CDR1 MDHEN and CDR2 SYDVKM. The CDR3 contains 16 residues. Unmatched junction bases numbered 15, after V lost 5 bases and J lost 8 bases. This clonotype was found many times. Separately, the same data were catalogued under a study of T cells in Graves' hyperthyroidism and ophthalmopathy. That publication notes: Across 18 months, stable Graves' hyperthyroidism was marked by no progression to ophthalmopathy.

The receptor was derived from a woman aged 25 to 39 with Graves disease. The sample here was peripheral blood mononuclear cells (PBMCs), taken at new diagnosis, from a patient treated with antithyroid drugs. This chain joins TRBV28 and TRBJ2-3; 8 nucleotides line up with TRBD2. The CDR3: CASSPPSLSGRGTQYF. CDR3 DNA sequence: TGTGCCAGCAGTCCCCCCTCCCTAAGCGGGAGAGGTACGCAGTATTTT. The variable domain in full, completed from reference TRBV28 and TRBJ2-3, reads DVKVTQSSRYLVKRTGEKVFLECVQDMDHENMFWYRQDPGLGLRLIYFSYDVKMKEKGDIPEGYSVSREKKERFSLILESASTNQTSMYLCASSPPSLSGRGTQYFGPGTRLTVL.